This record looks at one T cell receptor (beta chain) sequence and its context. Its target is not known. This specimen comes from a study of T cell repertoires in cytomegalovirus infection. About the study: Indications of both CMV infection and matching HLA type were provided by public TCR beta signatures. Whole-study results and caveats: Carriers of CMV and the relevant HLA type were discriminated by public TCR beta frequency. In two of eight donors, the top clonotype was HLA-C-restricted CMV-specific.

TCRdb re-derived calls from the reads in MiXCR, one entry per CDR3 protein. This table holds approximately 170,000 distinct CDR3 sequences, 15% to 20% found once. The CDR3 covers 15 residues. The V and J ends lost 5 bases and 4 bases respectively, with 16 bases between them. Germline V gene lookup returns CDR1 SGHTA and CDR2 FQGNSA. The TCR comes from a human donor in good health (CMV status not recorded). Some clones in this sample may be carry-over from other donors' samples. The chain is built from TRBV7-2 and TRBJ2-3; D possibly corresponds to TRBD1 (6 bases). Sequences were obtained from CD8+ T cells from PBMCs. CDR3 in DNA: TGTGCCAGCAGCCTGAGCAGGGGTTTGTCAGATACGCAGTATTTT. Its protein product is CASSLSRGLSDTQYF.